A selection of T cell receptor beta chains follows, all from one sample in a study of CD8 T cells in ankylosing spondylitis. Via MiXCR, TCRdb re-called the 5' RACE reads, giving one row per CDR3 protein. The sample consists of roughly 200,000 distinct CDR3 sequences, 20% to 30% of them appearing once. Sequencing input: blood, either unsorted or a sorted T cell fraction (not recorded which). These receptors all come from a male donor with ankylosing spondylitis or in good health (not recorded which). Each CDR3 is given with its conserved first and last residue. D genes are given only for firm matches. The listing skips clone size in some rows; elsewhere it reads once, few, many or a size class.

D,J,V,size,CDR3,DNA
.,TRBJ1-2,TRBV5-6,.,CASRTTGQVYGYTF,TGTGCCAGCAGAACTACGGGACAAGTCTATGGCTACACCTTC
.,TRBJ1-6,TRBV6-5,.,CASSSLGGEALHF,TGTGCCAGCAGTTCTTTAGGGGGTGAGGCCCTCCACTTT
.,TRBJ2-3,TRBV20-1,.,CSATIPGRTDTQYF,TGCAGTGCCACTATACCGGGACGTACAGATACGCAGTATTTT
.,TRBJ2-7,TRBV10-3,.,CATNTGRTDYEQYF,TGTGCCACCAACACCGGGAGAACCGACTACGAGCAGTACTTC
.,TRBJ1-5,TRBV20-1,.,CSATANLGQPQHF,TGCAGTGCTACAGCCAACCTCGGTCAGCCCCAGCATTTT
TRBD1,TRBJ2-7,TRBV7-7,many,CASSLTRDRDKYF,TGTGCTAGCAGCCTCACCCGGGACAGGGACAAGTACTTC
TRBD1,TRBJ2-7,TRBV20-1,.,CSARTGGRDEQYF,TGCAGTGCCCGAACAGGGGGCAGGGACGAGCAGTACTTC
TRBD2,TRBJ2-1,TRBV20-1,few,CSALAGGRWDEQFF,TGCAGTGCTTTAGCGGGAGGGCGCTGGGATGAGCAGTTCTTC
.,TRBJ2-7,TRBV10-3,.,CAISESSDYEQYF,TGTGCCATCAGTGAGTCTTCAGATTACGAGCAGTACTTC
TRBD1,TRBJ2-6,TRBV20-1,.,CSARVDRGPSGANVLTF,TGCAGTGCTAGGGTCGACAGGGGTCCCTCTGGGGCCAACGTCCTGACTTTC
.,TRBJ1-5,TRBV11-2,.,CASSLVGIYSNQSQHF,TGTGCCAGCAGCTTAGTGGGAATATATAGCAATCAGTCCCAGCATTTT
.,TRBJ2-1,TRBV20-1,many,CSASFYNEQFF,TGCAGTGCTTCCTTTTACAATGAGCAGTTCTTC
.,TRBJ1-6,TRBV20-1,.,CSASSRSSYNSPLHF,TGCAGTGCTAGTAGTCGAAGCTCCTATAATTCACCCCTCCACTTT
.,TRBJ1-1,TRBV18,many,CASSPGVAREAFF,TGTGCCAGCTCACCAGGTGTCGCGCGTGAAGCTTTCTTT
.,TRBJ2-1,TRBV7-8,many,CASSLTGSYNEQFF,TGTGCCAGCAGCCTGACGGGTTCCTACAATGAGCAGTTCTTC
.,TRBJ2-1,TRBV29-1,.,CSVKNILPTDEQFF,TGCAGCGTGAAGAATATCCTCCCTACCGATGAGCAGTTCTTC
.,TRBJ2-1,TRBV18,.,CASSPRTGENNEQFF,TGTGCCAGCTCACCTAGGACGGGAGAAAACAATGAGCAGTTCTTC